This T cell receptor (beta chain) was profiled in a study of blood T cell repertoires in COVID-19. Across the study: The United States, Italy and Spain were the sources of the acute and convalescent COVID-19 samples.

Per the study methods: Amplification with reference gene primers provided the estimates of nucleated cell counts. The data were produced by immunoSEQ multiplex PCR, yet TCRdb's version contains in-frame clones alone and is incomplete. Clone size and V and J calls were adopted from that table, with D and trimming inferred from the DNA. The sample lists under 450,000 clones; about 88% were seen once. Per the germline V gene, CDR1 is MNHEY and CDR2 is SMNVEV (reference sequence). J was trimmed by 7 bases and V by 5 bases; bases with no gene match: 6. The CDR3 covers 15 residues. This TCR derives from a woman in her thirties or forties with COVID-19, enrolled during active disease. Sequencing input: peripheral blood. This sequence joins TRBV27 and TRBJ1-6, with 9 bases fitting TRBD1. The CDR3 coding sequence is TGTGCCAGCAGTCCTAGACAGGGGGGGAATTCACCCCTCCACTTT. It yields the protein CASSPRQGGNSPLHF.